This T cell receptor beta chain stems from a study of blood T cell repertoires in COVID-19 (TCRdb year 2020). Broadly, across the study: Collaborator samples came from the United States, Italy and Spain and covered acute and convalescent phases of COVID-19. The material from the prospective study consisted of cDNA or gDNA derived from T cells, B-cell-depleted T cells, or PBMCs. Subjects who had been exposed to COVID-19, were actively infected with it, or had recovered from it provided the deeply sampled blood TCRbeta repertoires that made up the dataset. The repertoires were released in a freely available public database meant as a resource for research on the immune response to SARS-CoV-2. The samples were drawn from two sources: the first 160 participants of the ongoing ImmuneRACE study, and over 1,000 subjects contributed by 6 global collaborators. Nearly every sample came with metadata listing a de-identified subject ID, COVID-19 status, age in years and sex. Where available, HLA class I and class II types were taken from metadata supplied by the sample provider and were not determined by assay-based typing. Results the study describes overall, beyond this receptor: The amount of clinical and demographic metadata varied by source and participant and was provided uncurated.

Collaborating institutions collected whole blood in K2EDTA tubes following their own protocols. For TCRbeta analysis, collaborators shipped samples in one of three forms: frozen whole blood, isolated PBMCs, or DNA extracted from either of those sample types. The germline V gene gives CDR1 as KGHSH and CDR2 as LQKENI. The CDR3 goes from the cysteine to the phenylalanine over 13 residues. Only the CDR3 portion is preserved as DNA: 39 bases, with reading frame beginning at the first base. The junction carries 6 bases between V and J, which are trimmed by 3 bases and 1 base respectively. TCRbeta CDR3 regions were amplified from genomic DNA by means of the immunoSEQ Assay, a bias-controlled multiplex PCR. The paper's processing steps were these. The number of nucleated cells in each sample was estimated by amplification of reference gene primers within the assay. To quantify the absolute abundance of each unique TCRbeta CDR3 rearrangement, sequence reads were collapsed and filtered. For each sample, productive Simpson clonality was calculated by taking the square root of Simpson's diversity index across productive rearrangements. This immuneACCESS table, as held by TCRdb, lists in-frame sequences with V and J called but not all clones. Of the missing ones, under half trace to an unresolved V gene in checked studies; the others have no known cause. The D gene and trimming were derived from the DNA, and the V and J assignments and clone size from that table. The sample has under 200,000 clones on record, less than 90% of them singletons. The ten largest clonotypes hold about 3.9% of the sample.

This clone was recorded only once. Its recognized antigen is unknown. Base qualities are missing; no much larger clone stands one base away. The sequence was obtained from an older woman with acute or convalescent COVID-19. The V gene is TRBV18 and the J gene is TRBJ1-1; the D gene is unclear. Sequencing used peripheral blood. The CDR3 corresponds to CASSPAPNTEAFF. The DNA is TGTGCCAGCTCACCGGCACCGAACACTGAAGCTTTCTTT.